This record looks at one TCR beta chain sequence and its context. Its antigen is currently unknown. The data derive from a study of graft-versus-host responses after intestinal transplantation. Study context: Every recipient had anti-thymocyte globulin induction and approximately 3 years of tacrolimus plus steroids.

Repertoires were generated with immunoSEQ multiplex PCR, while TCRdb's copy carries only in-frame clones and drops some. The sample contains about 100,000 clones, roughly 84% of which appear only once. With 7 bases removed from V and 6 bases from J, the gap between germline ends came to 6 bases. The germline gives CDR1 MNHNS, CDR2 SASEGT. The CDR3 totals 10 residues. The receptor was derived from a human donor who was the organ donor for an intestinal transplant. The input for sequencing was unstimulated CD4+ T cells sorted from spleen or lymph node cells, taken before transplant. The rearrangement joins TRBV6-1 to TRBJ1-2; no clear D gene. CDR3 bases: TGTGCCAGCATCCGGGATGGCTACACCTTC. Protein product: CASIRDGYTF.